Below, 8 T cell receptor beta chains from the same sample are listed, as sequenced in a study of OX40 agonist ivuxolimab in advanced cancers. The protocol was immunoSEQ multiplex PCR, while the TCRdb copy is restricted to in-frame clones and leaves out a portion. The sample holds more than 65,000 clones, 80% to 90% seen once. The starting material was CD4+ or CD8+ T cells sorted from blood, obtained in a trial of the OX40 agonist ivuxolimab. Receptors originate from an adult with an advanced solid tumor such as melanoma, head and neck, liver or kidney cancer.

This clone showed up just a few times. The chain couples TRBV6-1 to TRBJ2-7; no clear D. V was shortened by 8 bases and J by 12 bases, with 17 bases between the two germline ends. The germline gives CDR1 MNHNS, CDR2 SASEGT. The CDR3 length is 11 residues. DNA of the CDR3: TGTGCCAGCGGTGTATGGCCGGCGTGGTACTTC. Encoded protein: CASGVWPAWYF.

This chain uses TRBV27 with TRBJ1-1; D is unresolved. CDR1 and CDR2 from the germline V gene are MNHEY and SMNVEV (reference sequence). CDR3 length: 14 residues. Trimming removed 4 bases at V and 1 base at J, with 10 bases between. The CDR3: CASSSRAENTEAFF. For the CDR3, the DNA is TGTGCCAGCAGTTCTCGGGCCGAGAACACTGAAGCTTTCTTT.

The chain links TRBV5-1 to TRBJ1-2; a weak D match, TRBD1 (5 bases). The CDR3 extends over 14 amino acids. The V end was cut by 4 bases, the J end by 8 bases, with 18 bases between. From germline, CDR1 is SGHRS and CDR2 YFSETQ. This chain's CDR3 is CASSPRDFVGGYTF. The CDR3 DNA reads as TGCGCCAGCAGCCCCAGGGATTTTGTGGGCGGCTACACCTTC. The complete variable domain, with remaining parts taken from reference TRBV5-1 and TRBJ1-2, reads KAGVTQTPRYLIKTRGQQVTLSCSPISGHRSVSWYQQTPGQGLQFLFEYFSETQRNKGNFPGRFSGRQFSNSRSEMNVSTLELGDSALYLCASSPRDFVGGYTFGSGTRLTVV.

As to this clone: Different DNA sequences within this sample yield the same CDR3. The chain is built from TRBV5-1 and TRBJ1-5; 7 nucleotides line up with TRBD1. The CDR3 has 14 residues. Germline loops: CDR1 SGHRS, CDR2 YFSETQ. The V and J ends lost 0 bases and 7 bases, in that order; junction bases with no gene match: 4. DNA of the CDR3: TGCGCCAGCAGCTTGGGACAGGGCGGGCAGCCCCAGCATTTT. Amino acids: CASSLGQGGQPQHF.

The J gene is TRBJ2-7, the V gene TRBV29-1, with D possibly being TRBD2 (5 bases). Trimming left V 7 bases short and J 7 bases short, with 17 bases between. Germline V CDR1 and CDR2: SQVTM, ANQGSEA. There are 12 residues in the CDR3. CDR3 residues: CSGSGESGEQYF. As DNA, the CDR3 is TGCAGCGGGTCCGGGGAGTCGGGTGAGCAGTACTTC.

The J gene is TRBJ2-1, the V gene TRBV5-4; 8 bases are shared with TRBD2. CDR1 and CDR2 from the germline V gene are SGHNT and YYREEE (reference sequence). The CDR3 loop spans 17 amino acids. The V segment lost 4 bases and the J segment 0 bases; nucleotides outside the gene matches: 9. CDR3 in amino acids: CASSRGVAGGSYNEQFF. In DNA, the CDR3 is TGTGCCAGCAGCAGGGGGGTCGCGGGAGGCTCCTACAATGAGCAGTTCTTC.

The chain is built from TRBV28 and TRBJ2-2, with 7 bases identical to TRBD1. CDR1 and CDR2 (germline): MDHEN, SYDVKM. The V and J ends lost 7 bases and 3 bases, in that order; junction bases with no gene match: 5. CDR3 length: 14 amino acids. The chain's CDR3 is CASTTGSYTGELFF. In nucleotides, the CDR3 is TGTGCCAGCACGACAGGGTCCTACACCGGGGAGCTGTTTTTT.

DNA of the CDR3: TGTGCCTGGAGTGTAGGGCCCCAAGAGACCCAGTACTTC. As protein: CAWSVGPQETQYF. V is TRBV30 and J is TRBJ2-5; D is uncertain. Germline-derived CDR1 and CDR2 are GTSNPN and SVGIG (reference sequence). The V gene lost 0 bases and the J gene lost 1 base, with 6 bases spanning the gap. The CDR3 has 13 amino acids.